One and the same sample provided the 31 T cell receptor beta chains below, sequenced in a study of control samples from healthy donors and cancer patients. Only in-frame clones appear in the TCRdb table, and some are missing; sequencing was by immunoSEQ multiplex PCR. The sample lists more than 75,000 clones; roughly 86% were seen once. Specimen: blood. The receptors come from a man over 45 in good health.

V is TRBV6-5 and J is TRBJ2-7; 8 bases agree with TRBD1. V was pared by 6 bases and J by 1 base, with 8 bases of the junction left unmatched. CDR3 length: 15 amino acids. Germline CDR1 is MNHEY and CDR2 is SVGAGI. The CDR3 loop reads CASSRRTGNSYEQYF. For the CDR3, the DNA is TGTGCCAGCAGCCGAAGGACAGGGAATTCCTACGAGCAGTACTTC.

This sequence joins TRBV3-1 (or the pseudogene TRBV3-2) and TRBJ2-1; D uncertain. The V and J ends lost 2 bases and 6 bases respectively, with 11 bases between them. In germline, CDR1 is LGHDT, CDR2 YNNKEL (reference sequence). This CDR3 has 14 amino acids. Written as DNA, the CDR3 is TGTGCCAGCAGCCAAAGTAGGCTATCCAATGAGCAGTTCTTC. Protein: CASSQSRLSNEQFF.

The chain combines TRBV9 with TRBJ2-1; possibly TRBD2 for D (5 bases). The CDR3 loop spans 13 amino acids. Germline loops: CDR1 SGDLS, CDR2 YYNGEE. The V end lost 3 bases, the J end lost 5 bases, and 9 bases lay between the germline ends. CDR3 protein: CASSASTNNEQFF. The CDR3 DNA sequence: TGTGCCAGCAGCGCTAGCACTAACAATGAGCAGTTCTTC. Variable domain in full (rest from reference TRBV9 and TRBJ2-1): DSGVTQTPKHLITATGQRVTLRCSPRSGDLSVYWYQQSLDQGLQFLIQYYNGEERAKGNILERFSAQQFPDLHSELNLSSLELGDSALYFCASSASTNNEQFFGPGTRLTVL.

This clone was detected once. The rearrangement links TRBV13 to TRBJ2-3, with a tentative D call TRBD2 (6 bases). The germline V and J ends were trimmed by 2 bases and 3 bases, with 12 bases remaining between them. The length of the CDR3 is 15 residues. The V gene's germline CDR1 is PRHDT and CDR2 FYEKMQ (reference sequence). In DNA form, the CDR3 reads TGTGCCAGCAGCTTATGGACCGCGGGGACAGATACGCAGTATTTT. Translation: CASSLWTAGTDTQYF.

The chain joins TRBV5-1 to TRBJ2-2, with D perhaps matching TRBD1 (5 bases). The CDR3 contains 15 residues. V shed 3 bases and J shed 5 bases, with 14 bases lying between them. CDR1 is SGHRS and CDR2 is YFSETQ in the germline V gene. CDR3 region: CASSWSQGMTGELFF. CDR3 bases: TGCGCCAGCAGCTGGTCCCAGGGAATGACCGGGGAGCTGTTTTTT.

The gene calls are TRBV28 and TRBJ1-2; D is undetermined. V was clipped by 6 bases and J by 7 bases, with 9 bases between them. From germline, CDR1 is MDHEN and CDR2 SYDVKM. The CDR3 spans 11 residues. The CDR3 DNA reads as TGTGCCAGCAGCCGGACCGGTGGCTACACCTTC. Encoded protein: CASSRTGGYTF.

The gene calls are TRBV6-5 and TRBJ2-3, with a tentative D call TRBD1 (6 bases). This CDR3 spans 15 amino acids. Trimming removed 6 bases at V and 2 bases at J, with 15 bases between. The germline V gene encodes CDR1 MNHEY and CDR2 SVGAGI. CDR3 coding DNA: TGTGCCAGCAGCATTACAGGGTCCCTCACAGATACGCAGTATTTT. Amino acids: CASSITGSLTDTQYF.

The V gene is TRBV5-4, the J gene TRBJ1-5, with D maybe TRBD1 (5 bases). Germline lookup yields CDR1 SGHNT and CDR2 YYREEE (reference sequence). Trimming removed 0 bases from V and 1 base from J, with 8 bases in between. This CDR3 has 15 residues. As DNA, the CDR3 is TGTGCCAGCAGCTTGGATGGGGGAAGCAATCAGCCCCAGCATTTT. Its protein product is CASSLDGGSNQPQHF. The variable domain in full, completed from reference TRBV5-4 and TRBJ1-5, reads ETGVTQSPTHLIKTRGQQVTLRCSSQSGHNTVSWYQQALGQGPQFIFQYYREEENGRGNFPPRFSGLQFPNYSSELNVNALELDDSALYLCASSLDGGSNQPQHFGDGTRLSIL.

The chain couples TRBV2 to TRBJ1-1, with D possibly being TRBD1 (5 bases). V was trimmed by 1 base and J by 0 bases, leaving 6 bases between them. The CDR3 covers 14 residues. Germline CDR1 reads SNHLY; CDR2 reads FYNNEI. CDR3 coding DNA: TGTGCCAGCAGTGAAGGGACACTGAACACTGAAGCTTTCTTT. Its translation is CASSEGTLNTEAFF.

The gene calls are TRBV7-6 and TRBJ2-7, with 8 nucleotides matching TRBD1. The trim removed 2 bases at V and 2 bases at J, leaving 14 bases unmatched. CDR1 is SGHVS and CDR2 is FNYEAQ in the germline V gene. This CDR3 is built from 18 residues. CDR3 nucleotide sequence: TGTGCCAGCAGCTTAATAGCCCCCGTGGGACAGGTCACCTACGAGCAGTACTTC. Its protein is CASSLIAPVGQVTYEQYF.

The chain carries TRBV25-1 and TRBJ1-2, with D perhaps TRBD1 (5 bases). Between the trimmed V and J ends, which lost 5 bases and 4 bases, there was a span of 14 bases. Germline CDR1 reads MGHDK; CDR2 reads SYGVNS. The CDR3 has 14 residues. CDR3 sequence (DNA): TGTGCCAGCAGTTTGCCGGGGGTGGGCTATGGCTACACCTTC. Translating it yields CASSLPGVGYGYTF.

The CDR3 reads CASSTQPGQSSEAFF. The CDR3 DNA reads TGCGCCAGCAGCACCCAACCGGGACAGTCATCTGAAGCTTTCTTT. J is TRBJ1-1 and V is TRBV5-1; 7 bases fit TRBD1. The CDR3 has 15 amino acids. V was clipped by 4 bases and J by 6 bases; unmatched bases: 12. CDR1 and CDR2 from the germline V gene are SGHRS and YFSETQ.

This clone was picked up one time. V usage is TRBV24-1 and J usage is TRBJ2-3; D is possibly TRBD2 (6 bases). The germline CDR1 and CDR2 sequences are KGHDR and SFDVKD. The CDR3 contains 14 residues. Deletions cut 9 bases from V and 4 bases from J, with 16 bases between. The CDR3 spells CATSLGGGADTQYF. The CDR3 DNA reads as TGTGCCACCTCGCTGGGGGGAGGAGCAGATACGCAGTATTTT.

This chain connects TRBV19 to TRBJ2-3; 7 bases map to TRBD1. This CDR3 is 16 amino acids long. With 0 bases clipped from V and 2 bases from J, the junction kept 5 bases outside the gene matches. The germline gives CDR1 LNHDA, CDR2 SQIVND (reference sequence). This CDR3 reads CASSIEGQIPTDTQYF. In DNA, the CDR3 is TGTGCCAGTAGTATAGAGGGACAGATACCCACAGATACGCAGTATTTT.

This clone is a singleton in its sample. DNA for the CDR3: TGCGCCAGCAGCCGGGACGGACTCTACGAGCAGTACTTC. Protein sequence: CASSRDGLYEQYF. The chain recombines TRBV5-1 with TRBJ2-7, with D perhaps given as TRBD1 or TRBD2 (5 bases each). The CDR3 totals 13 residues. Germline loops: CDR1 SGHRS, CDR2 YFSETQ. V gave up 4 bases and J gave up 3 bases, with 11 bases separating them.

This CDR3 reads CASSLVWAQDEQFF. The CDR3 region has the DNA TGCGCCAGCAGCTTGGTCTGGGCGCAGGATGAGCAGTTCTTC. The V call is TRBV5-1, the J call TRBJ2-1; unclear D gene. V shed 0 bases and J shed 8 bases, with 12 bases lying between them. Per germline, CDR1 SGHRS and CDR2 YFSETQ. The CDR3 sequence is 14 residues long.

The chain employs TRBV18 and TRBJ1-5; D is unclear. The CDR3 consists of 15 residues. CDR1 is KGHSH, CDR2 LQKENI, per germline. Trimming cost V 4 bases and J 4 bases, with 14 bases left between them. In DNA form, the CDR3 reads TGTGCCAGCTCACGTGGGGAAAACCCTAATCAGCCCCAGCATTTT. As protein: CASSRGENPNQPQHF.

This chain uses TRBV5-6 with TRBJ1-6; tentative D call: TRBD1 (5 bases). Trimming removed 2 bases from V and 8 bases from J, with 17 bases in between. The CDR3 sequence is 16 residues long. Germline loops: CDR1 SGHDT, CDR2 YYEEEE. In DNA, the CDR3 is TGTGCCAGCAGCTTAGGCTTTTTGGGACGCGATTCACCCCTCCACTTT. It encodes CASSLGFLGRDSPLHF.

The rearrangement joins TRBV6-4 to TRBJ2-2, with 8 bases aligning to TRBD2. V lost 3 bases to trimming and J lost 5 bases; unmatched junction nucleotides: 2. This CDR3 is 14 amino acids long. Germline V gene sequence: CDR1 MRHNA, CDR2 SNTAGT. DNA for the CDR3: TGTGCCAGCAGTGAAGCGGGGGAAACCGGGGAGCTGTTTTTT. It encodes CASSEAGETGELFF.

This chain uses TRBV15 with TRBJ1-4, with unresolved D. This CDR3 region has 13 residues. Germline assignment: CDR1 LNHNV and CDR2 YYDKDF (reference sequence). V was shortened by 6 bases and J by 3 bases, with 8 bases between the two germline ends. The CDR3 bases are TGTGCCACCAGTGCGAGGCCTAATGAAAAACTGTTTTTT. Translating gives CATSARPNEKLFF.

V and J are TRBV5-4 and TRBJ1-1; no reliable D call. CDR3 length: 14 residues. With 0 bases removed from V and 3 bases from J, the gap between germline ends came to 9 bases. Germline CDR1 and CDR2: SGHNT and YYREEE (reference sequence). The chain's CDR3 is CASSLDLGDTEAFF. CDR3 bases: TGTGCCAGCAGCTTGGACTTGGGAGACACTGAAGCTTTCTTT.

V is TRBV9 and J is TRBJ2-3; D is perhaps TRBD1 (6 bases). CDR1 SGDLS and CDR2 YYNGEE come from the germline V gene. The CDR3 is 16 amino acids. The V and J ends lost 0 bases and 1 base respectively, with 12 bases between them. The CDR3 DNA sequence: TGTGCCAGCAGCGTAGAACAGGGTGAAGGCACAGATACGCAGTATTTT. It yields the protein CASSVEQGEGTDTQYF. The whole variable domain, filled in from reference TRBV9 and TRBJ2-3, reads DSGVTQTPKHLITATGQRVTLRCSPRSGDLSVYWYQQSLDQGLQFLIQYYNGEERAKGNILERFSAQQFPDLHSELNLSSLELGDSALYFCASSVEQGEGTDTQYFGPGTRLTVL.

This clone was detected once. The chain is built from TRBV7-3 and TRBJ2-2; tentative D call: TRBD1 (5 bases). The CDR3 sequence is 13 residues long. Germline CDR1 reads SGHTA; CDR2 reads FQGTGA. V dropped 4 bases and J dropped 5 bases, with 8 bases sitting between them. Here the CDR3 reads CASSSGWTGELFF. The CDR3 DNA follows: TGTGCCAGCAGCTCAGGGTGGACCGGGGAGCTGTTTTTT.

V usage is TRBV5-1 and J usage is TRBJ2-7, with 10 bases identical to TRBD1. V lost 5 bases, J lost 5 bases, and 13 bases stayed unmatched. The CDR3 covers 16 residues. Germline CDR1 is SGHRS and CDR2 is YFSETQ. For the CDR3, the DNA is TGCGCCAGCAGTTCCTCGGCGGGACAGGGGAATGACGAGCAGTACTTC. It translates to CASSSSAGQGNDEQYF.

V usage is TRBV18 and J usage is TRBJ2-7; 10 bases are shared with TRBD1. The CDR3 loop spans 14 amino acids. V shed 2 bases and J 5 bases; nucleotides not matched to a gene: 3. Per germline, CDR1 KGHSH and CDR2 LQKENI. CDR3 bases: TGTGCCAGCTCACCATTAGGGACAGGGGACGAGCAGTACTTC. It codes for CASSPLGTGDEQYF.

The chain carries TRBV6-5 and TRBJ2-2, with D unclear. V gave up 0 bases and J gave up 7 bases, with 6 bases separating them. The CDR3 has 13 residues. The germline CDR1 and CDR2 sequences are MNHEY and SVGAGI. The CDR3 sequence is CASSYSGLGELFF. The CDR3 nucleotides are TGTGCCAGCAGTTACTCAGGCCTCGGGGAGCTGTTTTTT.

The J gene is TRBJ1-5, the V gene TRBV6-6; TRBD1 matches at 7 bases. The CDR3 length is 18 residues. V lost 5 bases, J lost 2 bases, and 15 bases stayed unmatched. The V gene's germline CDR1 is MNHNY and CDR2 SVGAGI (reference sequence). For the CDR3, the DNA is TGTGCCAGCAGTCAATCTCGCAAGGACAGGTCAGGCAATCAGCCCCAGCATTTT. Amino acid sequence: CASSQSRKDRSGNQPQHF.

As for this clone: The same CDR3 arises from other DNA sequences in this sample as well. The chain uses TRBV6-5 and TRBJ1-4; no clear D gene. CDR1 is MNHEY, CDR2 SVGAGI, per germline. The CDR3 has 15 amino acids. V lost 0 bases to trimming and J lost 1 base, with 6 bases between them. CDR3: CASSYSWGTNEKLFF. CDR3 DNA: TGTGCCAGCAGTTACTCTTGGGGAACTAATGAAAAACTGTTTTTT.

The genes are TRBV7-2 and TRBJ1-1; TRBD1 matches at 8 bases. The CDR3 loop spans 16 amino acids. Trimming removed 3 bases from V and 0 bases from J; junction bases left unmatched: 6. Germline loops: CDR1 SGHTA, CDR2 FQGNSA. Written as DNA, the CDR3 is TGTGCCAGCAGCTTGCAGGGGGCAATTTTGAACACTGAAGCTTTCTTT. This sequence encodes CASSLQGAILNTEAFF.

This CDR3 reads CASSFSGDPRVGAFF. The CDR3 nucleotides are TGTGCCAGCTCATTCAGCGGAGACCCACGGGTGGGAGCTTTCTTT. This rearrangement joins TRBV18 to TRBJ1-1, with D uncertain. The germline V gene encodes CDR1 KGHSH and CDR2 LQKENI. The CDR3 spans 15 residues. Trimming pared 5 bases from V and 10 bases from J, leaving 23 bases between. Full variable domain (remainder filled in from reference TRBV18 and TRBJ1-1): NAGVMQNPRHLVRRRGQEARLRCSPMKGHSHVYWYRQLPEEGLKFMVYLQKENIIDESGMPKERFSAEFPKEGPSILRIQQVVRGDSAAYFCASSFSGDPRVGAFFGQGTRLTVV.

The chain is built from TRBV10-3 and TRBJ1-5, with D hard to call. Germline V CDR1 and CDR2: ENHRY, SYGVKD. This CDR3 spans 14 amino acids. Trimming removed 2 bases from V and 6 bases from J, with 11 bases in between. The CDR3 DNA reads TGTGCCATCAGTGAGAGGGCAGAAATTCAGCCCCAGCATTTT. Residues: CAISERAEIQPQHF.